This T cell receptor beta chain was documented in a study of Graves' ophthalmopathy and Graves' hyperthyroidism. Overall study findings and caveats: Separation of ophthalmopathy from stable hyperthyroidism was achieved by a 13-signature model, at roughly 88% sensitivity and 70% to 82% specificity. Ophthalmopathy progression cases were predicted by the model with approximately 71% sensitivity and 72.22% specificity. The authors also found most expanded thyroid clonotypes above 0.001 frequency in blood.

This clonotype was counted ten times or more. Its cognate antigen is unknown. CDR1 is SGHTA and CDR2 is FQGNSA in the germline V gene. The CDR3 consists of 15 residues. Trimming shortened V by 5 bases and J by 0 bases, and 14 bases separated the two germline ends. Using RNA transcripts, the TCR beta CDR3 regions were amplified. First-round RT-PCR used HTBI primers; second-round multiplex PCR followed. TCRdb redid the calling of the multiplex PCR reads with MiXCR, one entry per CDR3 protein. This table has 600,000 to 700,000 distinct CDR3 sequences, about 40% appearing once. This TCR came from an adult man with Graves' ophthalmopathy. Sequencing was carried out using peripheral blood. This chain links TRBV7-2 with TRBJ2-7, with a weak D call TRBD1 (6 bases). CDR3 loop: CASSNTGYRSYEQYF. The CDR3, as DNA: TGTGCCAGCAGCAATACAGGGTACCGCTCCTACGAGCAGTACTTC.